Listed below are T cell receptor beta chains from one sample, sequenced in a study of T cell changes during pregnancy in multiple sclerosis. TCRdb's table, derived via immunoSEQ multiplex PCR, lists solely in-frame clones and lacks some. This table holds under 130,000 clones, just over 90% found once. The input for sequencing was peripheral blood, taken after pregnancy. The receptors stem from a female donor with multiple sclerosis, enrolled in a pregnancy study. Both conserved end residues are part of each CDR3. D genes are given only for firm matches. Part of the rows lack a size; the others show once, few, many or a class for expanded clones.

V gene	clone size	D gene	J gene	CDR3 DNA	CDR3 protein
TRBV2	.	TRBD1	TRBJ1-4	TGTGCCAGCAGTGGGGGGACAGGGGGCAGTGGAATCGAGGAAAAACTGTTTTTT	CASSGGTGGSGIEEKLFF
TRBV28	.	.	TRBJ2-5	TGTGCCAGCAAACTTGGAGGAAACCAAGAGACCCAGTACTTC	CASKLGGNQETQYF
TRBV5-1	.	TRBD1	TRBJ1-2	TGCGCCAGCCGGGACAGCCGATATGGCTACACCTTC	CASRDSRYGYTF
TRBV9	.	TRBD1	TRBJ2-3	TGTGCCAGCAGCGATGAGACAGGGGCTAAGGATACGCAGTATTTT	CASSDETGAKDTQYF
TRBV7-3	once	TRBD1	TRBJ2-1	TGTGCCAGCAGTAAGGACAGGGCTACCTACAATGAGCAGTTCTTC	CASSKDRATYNEQFF
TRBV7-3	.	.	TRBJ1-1	TGTGCCAGCAGCTTATCATGGGGGGAAGGCACTGAAGCTTTCTTT	CASSLSWGEGTEAFF
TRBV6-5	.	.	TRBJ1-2	TGTGCCAGCAGTTACCCAGGAGGATATGGCTACACCTTC	CASSYPGGYGYTF
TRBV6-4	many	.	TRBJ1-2	TGTGCCAGCAGTGACACACCCCAGGCGCTTCCCGGCGGCTACACCTTC	CASSDTPQALPGGYTF
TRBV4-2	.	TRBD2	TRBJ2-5	TGTGCCAGCAGCCAAGAAGCTGGAGCGGGGGAAGTAAGCGAGACCCAGTACTTC	CASSQEAGAGEVSETQYF
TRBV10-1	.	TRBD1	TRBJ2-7	TGCGCCAGCAGCGAGACCAACAGGGGAACTTACGAGCAGTACTTC	CASSETNRGTYEQYF
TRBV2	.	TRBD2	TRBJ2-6	TGTGCCAGCAGTGTTCTCGGGGGGAAAAGCTCTGGGGCCAACGTCCTGACTTTC	CASSVLGGKSSGANVLTF
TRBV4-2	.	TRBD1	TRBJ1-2	TGTGCCAGCAGCCAGCGGACAGGGGGCCTCGATGGCTACACCTTC	CASSQRTGGLDGYTF
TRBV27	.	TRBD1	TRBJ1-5	TGTGCCAGCAGTTTGACAGGGAATCAGCCCCAGCATTTT	CASSLTGNQPQHF
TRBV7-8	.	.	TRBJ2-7	TGTGCCAGCAGCTTAGGGGCCCCCTCCGAGCAGTACTTC	CASSLGAPSEQYF
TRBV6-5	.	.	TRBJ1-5	TGTGCCAGCAGTCTTCATCCTGCGAGTCCCCAGCATTTT	CASSLHPASPQHF
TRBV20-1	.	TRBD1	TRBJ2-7	TGCAGTGCTAGCTCCCAGGGGGTTTCCTTC	CSASSQGVSF
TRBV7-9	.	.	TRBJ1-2	TGTGCCAGCAGCTTAGGAACTGAGCCTTATGGCTACACCTTC	CASSLGTEPYGYTF
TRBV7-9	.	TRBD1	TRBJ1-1	TGTGCCAGCAGCACTACCGGACAGGTGATTTGGAACACTGAAGCTTTCTTT	CASSTTGQVIWNTEAFF
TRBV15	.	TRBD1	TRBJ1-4	TGTGCCACCAGCGTCGGTGGGACAGGTCCTGAAAAACTGTTTTTT	CATSVGGTGPEKLFF
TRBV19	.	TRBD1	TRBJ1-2	TGTGCTTCAGCCCCCGGGACAGGGCACTATGGCTACACCTTC	CASAPGTGHYGYTF
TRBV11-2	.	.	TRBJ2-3	TGTGCCAGCAGCTCACACACTACTAGCAGAACCACAGATACGCAGTATTTT	CASSSHTTSRTTDTQYF
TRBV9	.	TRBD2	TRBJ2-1	TGTGCCAGCAGCGGGGCCCCCGAGCGGGGGTACAATGAGCAGTTCTTC	CASSGAPERGYNEQFF
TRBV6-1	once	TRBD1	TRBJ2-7	TGTGCCAGCAGGACCGGGACAGGGGGCCCCCAGGACTTC	CASRTGTGGPQDF
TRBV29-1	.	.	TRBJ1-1	TGCAGCGTTGAAAAGCAGCAACAGACTGAAGCTTTCTTT	CSVEKQQQTEAFF
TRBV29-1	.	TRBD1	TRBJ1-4	TGCAGCGCCGGGGACAGTCGAAAACTGTTTTTT	CSAGDSRKLFF
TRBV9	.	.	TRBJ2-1	TGTGCCAGCAGCGTAGTCGCCGACAGATACAATGAGCAGTTCTTC	CASSVVADRYNEQFF
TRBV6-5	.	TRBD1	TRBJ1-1	TGTGCCAGCAGACAGGGGTCCTCTGAAGCTTTCTTT	CASRQGSSEAFF
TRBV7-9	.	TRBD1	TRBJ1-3	TGTGCCAGCAGCCTCGGATTGGGGGACAGGGCTGGAAACACCATATATTTT	CASSLGLGDRAGNTIYF
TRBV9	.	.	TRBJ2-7	TGTGCCAGCAGCGTCGGTTCAGGGGACTACGAGCAGTACTTC	CASSVGSGDYEQYF
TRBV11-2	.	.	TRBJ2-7	TGTGCCAGCAGCTTGGGAGGACATAAGGCGTACTTC	CASSLGGHKAYF
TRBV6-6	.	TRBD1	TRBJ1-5	TGTGCCAGCAGTACCGGACAGGGGGCTAGCAATCAGCCCCAGCATTTT	CASSTGQGASNQPQHF
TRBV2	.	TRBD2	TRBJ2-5	TGTGCCAGCAGTAGACTAGCGGGGGGCTGGGAGACCCAGTACTTC	CASSRLAGGWETQYF
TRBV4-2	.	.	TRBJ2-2	TGTGCCAGCAGCCAAGATTTGGAGTCCGGGGAGCTGTTTTTT	CASSQDLESGELFF
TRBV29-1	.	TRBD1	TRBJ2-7	TGCAGCGTTGGGTCCACAGGGGGCTACGAGCAGTACTTC	CSVGSTGGYEQYF
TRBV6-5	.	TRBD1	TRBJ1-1	TGTGCCAGCAGTGGGACAGCAGGCACTGAAGCTTTCTTT	CASSGTAGTEAFF
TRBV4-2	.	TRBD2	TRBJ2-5	TGTGCCAGCAGTCCCGGGACTAGCGCTAAAGAGACCCAGTACTTC	CASSPGTSAKETQYF
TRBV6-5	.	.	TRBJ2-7	TGTGCCAGCAGTTACTCGCGGGACTCCTACGAGCAGTACTTC	CASSYSRDSYEQYF
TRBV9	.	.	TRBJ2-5	TGTGCCAGCAGCCCCTTTCGATGGGGGGAGTCAGAGACCCAGTACTTC	CASSPFRWGESETQYF
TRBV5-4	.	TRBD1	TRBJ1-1	TGTGCCAGCAGCATGTTGGACAGGGGGCGAAACACTGAAGCTTTCTTT	CASSMLDRGRNTEAFF
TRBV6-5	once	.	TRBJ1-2	TGTGCCAGCAGTGATGACAGGCATGGCTACACCTTC	CASSDDRHGYTF
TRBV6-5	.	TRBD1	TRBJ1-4	TGTGCCACAAAACGGGGACAGGGTAATGAAAAACTGTTTTTT	CATKRGQGNEKLFF
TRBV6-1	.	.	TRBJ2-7	TGTGCCAGCAGTGCGCCGCGGGTTAGGGCCGAGCAGTACTTC	CASSAPRVRAEQYF
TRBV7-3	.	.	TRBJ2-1	TGTGCCAGCAGCCCAGGGGTAGGGAATGAGCAGTTCTTC	CASSPGVGNEQFF
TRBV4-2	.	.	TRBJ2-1	TGTGCCAGCAGCCAGAGAGACAGGTGGAATGAGCAGTTCTTC	CASSQRDRWNEQFF
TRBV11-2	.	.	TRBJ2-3	TGTGCCAGCAGCTTCGGGGGTAGCACAGATACGCAGTATTTT	CASSFGGSTDTQYF
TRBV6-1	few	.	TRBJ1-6	TGTGCCAGCAGTGAAGGGACAGAGAATTCACCCCTCCACTTT	CASSEGTENSPLHF
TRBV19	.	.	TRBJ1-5	TGTGCCAGTAGTATGACCAGGGCGAGCAATCAGCCCCAGCATTTT	CASSMTRASNQPQHF
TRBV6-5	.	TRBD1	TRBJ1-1	TGTGCCAGCAGCCCCGGACAGGGGAACACTGAAGCTTTCTTT	CASSPGQGNTEAFF
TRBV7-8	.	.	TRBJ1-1	TGTGCCAGCAGCTTAGCGCTCAGGCAGGGATACACTGAAGCTTTCTTT	CASSLALRQGYTEAFF
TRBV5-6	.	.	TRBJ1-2	TGTGCCAGCAGCGGCGGTCAGGGATATGGCTACACCTTC	CASSGGQGYGYTF
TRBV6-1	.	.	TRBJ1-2	TGTGCCAGCAGCCGGGACACCTTTTATGGCTACACCTTC	CASSRDTFYGYTF
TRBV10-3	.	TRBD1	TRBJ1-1	TGTGCCATCAGTGATTTACTCGGGGCGGGCAGGGGGCGCGGAAGCACTGAAGCTTTCTTT	CAISDLLGAGRGRGSTEAFF
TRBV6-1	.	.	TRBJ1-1	TGTGCCAGCAGGGGACATATTGGCACTGAAGCTTTCTTT	CASRGHIGTEAFF
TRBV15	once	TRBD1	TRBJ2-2	TGTGCCACCAGCAGACCCGGACAGGGTGTTTTCACCGGGGAGCTGTTTTTT	CATSRPGQGVFTGELFF
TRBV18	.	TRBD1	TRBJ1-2	TGTGCCAGCTCACAGACAGGGGATAACTATGGCTACACCTTC	CASSQTGDNYGYTF
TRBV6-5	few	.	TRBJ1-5	TGTGCCAGCAGTCGAACAGACCCGAATCAGCCCCAGCATTTT	CASSRTDPNQPQHF
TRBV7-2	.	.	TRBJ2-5	TGTGCCAGCAGCTCCTCAGTACGGGGTGGGGAGACCCAGTACTTC	CASSSSVRGGETQYF
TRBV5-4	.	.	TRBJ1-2	TGTGCCAGCAGCCGAACGGGGGAGGGAGGCTATGGCTACACCTTC	CASSRTGEGGYGYTF
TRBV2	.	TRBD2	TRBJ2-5	TGTGCCAGCAGTAGACTAGCGGAAGAGACCCAGTACTTC	CASSRLAEETQYF
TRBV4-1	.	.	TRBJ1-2	TGCGCCAGCAGTACGAATAGGCTCCGATTGACTTTCCTTAACTATGGCTACACCTTC	CASSTNRLRLTFLNYGYTF